A single sample gave rise to the 4 T cell receptor beta chains below, sequenced in a study of blood T cell repertoires in COVID-19. The table came from immunoSEQ multiplex PCR; TCRdb's copy has only in-frame clones and leaves some out. The data show about 360,000 clones, about 86% seen once. The sequenced sample was peripheral blood. The receptors come from a woman aged 55-70 years with COVID-19, enrolled during active disease.

The genes are TRBV30 and TRBJ1-1, with D perhaps matching TRBD1 (5 bases). Germline values: CDR1 GTSNPN, CDR2 SVGIG (reference sequence). Trimming pared 3 bases from V and 11 bases from J, leaving 16 bases between. This CDR3 has 12 residues. The CDR3 here is CAWSPSAGNAFF. DNA for the CDR3: TGTGCCTGGAGCCCATCGGCAGGGAACGCTTTCTTT. The full variable domain, rest sourced from reference TRBV30 and TRBJ1-1, is SQTIHQWPATLVQPVGSPLSLECTVEGTSNPNLYWYRQAAGRGLQLLFYSVGIGQISSEVPQNLSASRPQDRQFILSSKKLLLSDSGFYLCAWSPSAGNAFFGQGTRLTVV.

The chain recombines TRBV6-4 with TRBJ1-2, with TRBD1 as a possible D gene (6 bases). The V end was cut by 6 bases, the J end by 8 bases, with 22 bases between. The CDR3 totals 15 residues. The germline CDR1 and CDR2 sequences are MRHNA and SNTAGT. CDR3 loop: CASRREPTSGEGYTF. The CDR3 DNA reads TGTGCCAGCAGACGAGAGCCAACCTCAGGGGAAGGCTACACCTTC.

The chain is built from TRBV3-1 (or the pseudogene TRBV3-2) and TRBJ1-2, with unresolved D. V lost 2 bases to trimming and J lost 8 bases, with 9 bases between them. The CDR3 has 12 residues. Looked up from germline, CDR1 is LGHDT and CDR2 is YNNKEL (reference sequence). The CDR3 loop is CASSQNPGGYTF. CDR3 in DNA: TGTGCCAGCAGCCAAAATCCAGGAGGCTACACCTTC.

This chain connects TRBV30 to TRBJ1-1; no firm D call. The CDR3 length is 13 residues. Germline V gives CDR1 GTSNPN, CDR2 SVGIG (reference sequence). V was shortened by 2 bases and J by 3 bases, with 10 bases between the two germline ends. The CDR3 here is CAWSNSLYTEAFF. CDR3 bases: TGTGCCTGGAGTAACAGTTTATACACTGAAGCTTTCTTT.